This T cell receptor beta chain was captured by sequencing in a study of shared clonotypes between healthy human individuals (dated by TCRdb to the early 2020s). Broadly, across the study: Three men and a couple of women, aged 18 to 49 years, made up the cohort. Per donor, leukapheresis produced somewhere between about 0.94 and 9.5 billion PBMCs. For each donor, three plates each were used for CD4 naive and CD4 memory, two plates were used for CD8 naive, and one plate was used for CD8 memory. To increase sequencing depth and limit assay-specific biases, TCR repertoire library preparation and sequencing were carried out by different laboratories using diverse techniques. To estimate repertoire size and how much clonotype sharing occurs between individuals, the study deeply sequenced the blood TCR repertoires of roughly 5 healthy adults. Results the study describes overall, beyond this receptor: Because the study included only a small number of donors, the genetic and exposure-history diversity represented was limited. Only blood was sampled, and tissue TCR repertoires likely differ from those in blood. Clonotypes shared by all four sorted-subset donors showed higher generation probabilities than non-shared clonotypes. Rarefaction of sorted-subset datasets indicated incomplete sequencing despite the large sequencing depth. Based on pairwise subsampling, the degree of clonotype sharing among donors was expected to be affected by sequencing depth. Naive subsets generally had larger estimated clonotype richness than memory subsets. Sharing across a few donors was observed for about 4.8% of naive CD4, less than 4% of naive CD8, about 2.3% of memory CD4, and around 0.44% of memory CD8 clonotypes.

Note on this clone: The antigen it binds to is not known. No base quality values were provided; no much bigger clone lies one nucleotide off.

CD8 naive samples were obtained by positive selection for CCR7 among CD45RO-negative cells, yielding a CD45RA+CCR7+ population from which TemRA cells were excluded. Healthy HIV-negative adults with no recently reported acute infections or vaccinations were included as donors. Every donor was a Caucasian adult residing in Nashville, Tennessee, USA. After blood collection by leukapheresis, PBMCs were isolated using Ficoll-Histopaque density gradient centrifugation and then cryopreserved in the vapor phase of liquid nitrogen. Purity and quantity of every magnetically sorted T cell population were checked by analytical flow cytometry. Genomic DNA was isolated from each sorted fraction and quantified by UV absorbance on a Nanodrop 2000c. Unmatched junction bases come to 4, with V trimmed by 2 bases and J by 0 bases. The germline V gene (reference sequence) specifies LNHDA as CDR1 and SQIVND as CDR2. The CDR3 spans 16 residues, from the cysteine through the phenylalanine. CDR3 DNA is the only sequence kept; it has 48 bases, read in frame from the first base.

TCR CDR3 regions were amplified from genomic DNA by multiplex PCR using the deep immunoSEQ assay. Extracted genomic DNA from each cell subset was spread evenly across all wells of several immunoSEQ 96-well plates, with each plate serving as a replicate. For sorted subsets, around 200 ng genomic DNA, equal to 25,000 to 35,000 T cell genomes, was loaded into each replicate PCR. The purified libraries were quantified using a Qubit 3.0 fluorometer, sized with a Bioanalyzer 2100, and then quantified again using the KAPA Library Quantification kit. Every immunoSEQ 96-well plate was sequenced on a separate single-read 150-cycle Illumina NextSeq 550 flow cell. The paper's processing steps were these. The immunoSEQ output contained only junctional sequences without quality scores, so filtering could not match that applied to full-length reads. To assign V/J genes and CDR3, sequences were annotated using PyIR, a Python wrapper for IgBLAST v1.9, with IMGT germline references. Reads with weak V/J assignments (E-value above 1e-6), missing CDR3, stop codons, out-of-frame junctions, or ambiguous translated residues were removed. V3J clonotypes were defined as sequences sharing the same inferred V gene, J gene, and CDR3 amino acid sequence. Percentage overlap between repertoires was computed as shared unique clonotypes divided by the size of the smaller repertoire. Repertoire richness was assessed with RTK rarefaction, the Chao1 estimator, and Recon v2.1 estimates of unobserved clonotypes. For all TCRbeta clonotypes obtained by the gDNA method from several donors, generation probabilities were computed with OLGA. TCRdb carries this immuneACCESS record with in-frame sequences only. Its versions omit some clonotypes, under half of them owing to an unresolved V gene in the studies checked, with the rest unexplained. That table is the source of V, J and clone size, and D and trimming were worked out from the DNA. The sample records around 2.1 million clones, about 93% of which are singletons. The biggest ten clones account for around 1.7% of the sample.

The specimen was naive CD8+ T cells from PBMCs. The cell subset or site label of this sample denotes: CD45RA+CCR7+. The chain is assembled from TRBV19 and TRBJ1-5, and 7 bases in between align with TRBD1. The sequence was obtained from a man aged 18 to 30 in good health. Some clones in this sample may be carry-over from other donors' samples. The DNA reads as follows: TGTGCCAGTAGTATATGGGGGGACAGTAGCAATCAGCCCCAGCATTTT. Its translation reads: CASSIWGDSSNQPQHF. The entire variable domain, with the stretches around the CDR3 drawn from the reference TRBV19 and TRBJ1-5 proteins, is DGGITQSPKYLFRKEGQNVTLSCEQNLNHDAMYWYRQDPGQGLRLIYYSQIVNDFQKGDIAEGYSVSREKKESFPLTVTSAQKNPTAFYLCASSIWGDSSNQPQHFGDGTRLSIL.